The source of this TCR beta chain is a study of beta chain features in type 1 diabetes. General study points: A greater similarity of naive, central memory and Treg TCRB repertoires was seen among patients than among healthy donors. More deletions and fewer insertions at VDJ junctions were seen in type 1 diabetes patients.

Around 120 mL of blood, on average, came from one heparinised draw per donor. The V and J ends lost 6 bases and 0 bases, in that order; junction bases with no gene match: 3. The CDR3 runs to 14 residues. Looked up from germline, CDR1 is MNHEY and CDR2 is SMNVEV (reference sequence). TCRB transcripts that were expressed got sequenced, as all of the isolated RNA had been reverse transcribed. Clones were read by immunoSEQ multiplex PCR, and TCRdb kept only the in-frame ones, dropping some. The table has about 900,000 clones, roughly 16% seen once. This clone was observed a single time. What it binds is unknown.

This chain joins TRBV27 and TRBJ2-3; 7 bases agree with TRBD2. Material for sequencing was naive CD4+ T cells from blood. The TCR sequence derives from a woman between 18 and 30 years old in good health. For the CDR3, the DNA is TGTGCCAGCAGGGATAGCGGGAGCACAGATACGCAGTATTTT. As protein: CASRDSGSTDTQYF.